Below, 9 T cell receptor beta chains from the same sample are listed, as sequenced in a study of blood T cell repertoires in COVID-19. The repertoire was sequenced with immunoSEQ multiplex PCR; TCRdb's copy has only in-frame clones and lacks some. This table has some 150,000 clones, roughly 80% appearing once. What was sequenced was peripheral blood. The receptor set was obtained from a man between 60 and 75 years old with acute or convalescent COVID-19.

Only a few counts were recorded for this clone. The chain employs TRBV20-1 and TRBJ2-7, with a tentative D call TRBD2 (6 bases). The CDR3 runs 13 residues. CDR1 is DFQATT and CDR2 is SNEGSKA in the germline V gene (reference sequence). V was trimmed by 3 bases and J by 3 bases, leaving 12 bases between them. The CDR3 loop reads CSASRLDGYEQYF. DNA for the CDR3: TGCAGTGCTAGTCGACTAGACGGCTACGAGCAGTACTTC.

J is TRBJ1-1 and V is TRBV3-1 (or the pseudogene TRBV3-2); 11 positions agree with TRBD1. The CDR3 spans 15 residues. Per the germline V gene, CDR1 is LGHDT and CDR2 is YNNKEL (reference sequence). The V segment lost 1 base and the J segment 7 bases; nucleotides outside the gene matches: 5. CDR3 DNA: TGTGCCAGCAGCCAAGGGACAGGGGGCACGGTTGAAGCTTTCTTT. Encoded protein: CASSQGTGGTVEAFF.

This sequence joins TRBV7-9 and TRBJ1-2; unclear D gene. This CDR3 region has 13 residues. The V and J ends lost 0 bases and 14 bases respectively, with 16 bases between them. Per the germline V gene, CDR1 is SEHNR and CDR2 is FQNEAQ (reference sequence). The CDR3 region is CASSLAQKGVQTF. CDR3 in DNA: TGTGCCAGCAGCTTAGCGCAAAAAGGAGTACAAACCTTC.

This chain links TRBV6-5 with TRBJ1-5; possibly TRBD1 for D (5 bases). The ends were cut back, 5 bases at V and 5 bases at J, with 13 bases in the middle. CDR3 length: 14 residues. The V gene's germline CDR1 is MNHEY and CDR2 SVGAGI. The CDR3, as DNA: TGTGCCAGCAGTACTGGGGGAGGGGATCAGCCCCAGCATTTT. Encoded protein: CASSTGGGDQPQHF.

This clone is a singleton in its sample. The V gene is TRBV13, the J gene TRBJ1-6; 8 bases fit TRBD1. J was trimmed by 13 bases and V by 6 bases; bases with no gene match: 8. The germline gives CDR1 PRHDT, CDR2 FYEKMQ (reference sequence). CDR3 length equals 13 residues. Here the CDR3 DNA reads TGTGCCAGCAGAAAGGGACAGGTGTCCCCCCTCCACTTT. This encodes CASRKGQVSPLHF.

This chain links TRBV7-2 with TRBJ2-7; D is ambiguous. V lost 5 bases to trimming and J lost 2 bases, with 10 bases between them. This CDR3 is 13 amino acids long. Germline V CDR1 and CDR2: SGHTA, FQGNSA. CDR3 sequence: CASSNWAAYEQYF. The CDR3 bases are TGTGCCAGCAGCAATTGGGCCGCCTACGAGCAGTACTTC.

This rearrangement joins TRBV7-9 to TRBJ2-1, with 7 bases that match TRBD1. The length of the CDR3 is 16 residues. V trimming: 5 bases; J trimming: 2 bases; junction bases outside the gene matches: 9. The germline V gene has CDR1 SEHNR and CDR2 FQNEAQ (reference sequence). The CDR3 sequence is CASSLTQGLPYNEQFF. CDR3 nucleotide sequence: TGTGCCAGCAGCCTCACACAGGGGTTACCCTACAATGAGCAGTTCTTC.

The gene calls are TRBV5-1 and TRBJ2-7; possibly TRBD1 for D (6 bases). This CDR3 spans 15 amino acids. The V gene's germline CDR1 is SGHRS and CDR2 YFSETQ. Trimming took off 3 bases at V and 2 bases at J, with 15 bases between the two ends. CDR3: CASSSSATGTYEQYF. The DNA for the CDR3 is TGCGCCAGCAGCTCGAGTGCGACAGGTACCTACGAGCAGTACTTC.

V usage is TRBV5-1 and J usage is TRBJ2-1; TRBD2 aligns across 9 bases. After removal of 2 bases from V and 9 bases from J, the junction contained 6 bases not matched to a gene. The CDR3 runs to 14 residues. From germline, CDR1 is SGHRS and CDR2 YFSETQ. The CDR3 sequence is CASSLPAGGGEQFF. The DNA for the CDR3 is TGCGCCAGCAGCTTACCAGCGGGGGGTGGTGAGCAGTTCTTC.